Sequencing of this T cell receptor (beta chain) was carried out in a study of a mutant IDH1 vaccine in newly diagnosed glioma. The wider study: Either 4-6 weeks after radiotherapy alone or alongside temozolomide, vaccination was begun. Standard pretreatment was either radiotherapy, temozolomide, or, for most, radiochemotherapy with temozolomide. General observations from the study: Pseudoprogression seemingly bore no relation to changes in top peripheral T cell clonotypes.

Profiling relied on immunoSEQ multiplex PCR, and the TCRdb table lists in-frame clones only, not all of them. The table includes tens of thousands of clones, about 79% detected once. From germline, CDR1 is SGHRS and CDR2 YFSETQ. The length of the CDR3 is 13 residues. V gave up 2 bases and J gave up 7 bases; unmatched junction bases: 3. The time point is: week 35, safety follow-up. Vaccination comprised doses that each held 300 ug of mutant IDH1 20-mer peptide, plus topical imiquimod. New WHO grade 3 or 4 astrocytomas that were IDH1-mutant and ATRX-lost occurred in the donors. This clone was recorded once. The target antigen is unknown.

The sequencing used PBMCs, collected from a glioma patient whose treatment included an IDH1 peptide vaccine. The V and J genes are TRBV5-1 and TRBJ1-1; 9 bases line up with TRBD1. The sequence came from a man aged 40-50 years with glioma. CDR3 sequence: CASSFRQGDEAFF. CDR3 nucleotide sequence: TGCGCCAGCAGCTTCCGACAGGGGGATGAAGCTTTCTTT.